This TCR beta chain was sequenced in a study of OX40 agonist ivuxolimab in advanced cancers. Across the whole study: Every patient in dose escalation had hepatocellular carcinoma, melanoma, renal cell or head and neck cancer.

A word on this clone: Its target is not known.

CDR3 length: 13 amino acids. Trimming pared 4 bases from V and 9 bases from J, leaving 13 bases between. The germline V gene encodes CDR1 SGHTA and CDR2 FQGTGA. The data were produced by immunoSEQ multiplex PCR, yet TCRdb's version contains in-frame clones alone and is incomplete. The sample has about 25,000 clones, approximately 81% seen once. The study's findings and limits: Blood T cells, both CD4+ and CD8+, expanded clonally by week 6 at 0.1 to 3.0 mg/kg. Expansion of clones was among the lowest in partial responders at 0.1-3.0 mg/kg.

It was autoimmune disease history or systemic immunosuppression that excluded patients. Sequencing used CD4+ or CD8+ T cells sorted from blood, obtained in a trial of the OX40 agonist ivuxolimab. The clonotype comes from an adult with an advanced solid tumor such as melanoma, head and neck, liver or kidney cancer. This chain connects TRBV7-3 to TRBJ2-1, with a tentative D call TRBD2 (5 bases). The CDR3 sequence is CASSSLLGVEQFF. DNA of the CDR3: TGTGCCAGCAGCTCCTTACTAGGAGTTGAGCAGTTCTTC.